Presented here are 16 T cell receptor beta chains from one specimen sequenced in a study of blood T cell repertoires in COVID-19. The repertoire was sequenced with immunoSEQ multiplex PCR; TCRdb's copy has only in-frame clones and lacks some. The sample includes about 180,000 clones, 89% seen only once; the top ten take around 2.3%. The sample taken for sequencing was PBMCs or T cells enriched from blood (not recorded which). These receptors all stem from a woman aged 35 to 49 with acute COVID-19.

Points on this clone: The germline gene is not matched at one end of the junction; a read error may be the cause. The chain carries TRBV9 and TRBJ2-2; 14 bases match TRBD2. Germline V lookup: CDR1 SGDLS, CDR2 YYNGEE. The CDR3 sequence is 18 residues long. The CDR3: CASNVGGTSGRGTGELFF. Here the CDR3 DNA reads TGTGCCAGCAACGTAGGGGGGACTAGCGGGAGAGGCACCGGGGAGCTGTTTTTT.

The chain couples TRBV27 to TRBJ1-5, with 7 positions matching TRBD1. J lost 4 bases, V lost 6 bases, and 6 bases had no gene match. Looked up from germline, CDR1 is MNHEY and CDR2 is SMNVEV (reference sequence). The CDR3 is 14 residues long. CDR3 amino acids: CASRPGTENQPQHF. The CDR3 DNA is TGTGCCAGCAGGCCCGGGACAGAGAATCAGCCCCAGCATTTT.

The genes are TRBV7-2 and TRBJ2-7; 7 bases match TRBD2. V was clipped by 1 base and J by 0 bases; unmatched bases: 6. The CDR3 contains 16 residues. Looked up from germline, CDR1 is SGHTA and CDR2 is FQGNSA. The CDR3 nucleotides read TGTGCCAGCAGCTTAGGTAGCGGGTTTAGCTCCTACGAGCAGTACTTC. This sequence encodes CASSLGSGFSSYEQYF.

CDR3 sequence reads: CASSSTGLAGLIYEQYF. In DNA form, the CDR3 reads TGTGCCAGCAGTTCCACGGGGCTAGCGGGACTCATCTACGAGCAGTACTTC. J is TRBJ2-7 and V is TRBV27; 9 nucleotides align to TRBD2. Per germline, CDR1 MNHEY and CDR2 SMNVEV (reference sequence). V lost 4 bases and J lost 3; bases outside the gene matches: 13. CDR3 length equals 17 residues.

The V call is TRBV4-1, the J call TRBJ2-3; 7 bases line up with TRBD2. V lost 1 base to trimming and J lost 6 bases; unmatched junction nucleotides: 16. This CDR3 has 18 amino acids. In germline, CDR1 is MGHRA, CDR2 YSYEKL. In DNA form, the CDR3 reads TGCGCCAGCAGCCAAGCCCCGACCCCCCTAGCGGCCCCGGATACGCAGTATTTT. Amino acid sequence: CASSQAPTPLAAPDTQYF.

The chain combines TRBV30 with TRBJ1-5, with D unresolved. The CDR3 is 14 amino acids. Trimming cost V 0 bases and J 4 bases, with 10 bases left between them. CDR1 and CDR2 from the germline V gene are GTSNPN and SVGIG (reference sequence). CDR3 loop: CAWSVTRSNQPQHF. CDR3 DNA sequence: TGTGCCTGGAGTGTAACGCGGTCTAATCAGCCCCAGCATTTT.

The CDR3 DNA is TGTGCCAGCAGCTTGGAATCGGGACAGGGGACCTATGGCTACACCTTC. Amino acid sequence: CASSLESGQGTYGYTF. The chain links TRBV5-6 to TRBJ1-2; TRBD1 agrees at 10 bases. The germline gives CDR1 SGHDT, CDR2 YYEEEE. This CDR3 is built from 16 residues. V was pared by 0 bases and J by 4 bases, with 6 bases of the junction left unmatched.

This chain uses TRBV28 with TRBJ2-7, with D unresolved. CDR1 and CDR2 from the germline V gene are MDHEN and SYDVKM. Trimming left V 1 base short and J 5 bases short, with 15 bases between. The CDR3 consists of 15 residues. CDR3 DNA sequence: TGTGCCAGCAGTTTATCTCCAGGCGTATTGGACGAGCAGTACTTC. It translates to CASSLSPGVLDEQYF.

The rearrangement links TRBV24-1 to TRBJ1-3, with D possibly matching TRBD1 (6 bases). The V and J ends lost 10 bases and 0 bases respectively, with 24 bases between them. Germline values: CDR1 KGHDR, CDR2 SFDVKD. The CDR3 length is 18 residues. The CDR3 sequence: CATLPLGAQPHSGNTIYF. The CDR3, as DNA: TGTGCCACGCTACCTCTGGGGGCCCAACCCCACTCTGGAAACACCATATATTTT.

The chain couples TRBV3-1 (or the pseudogene TRBV3-2) to TRBJ2-5; 7 positions agree with TRBD2. This CDR3 has 19 amino acids. V trimming: 4 bases; J trimming: 5 bases; junction bases outside the gene matches: 22. CDR1 is LGHDT, CDR2 YNNKEL, per germline (reference sequence). The CDR3 here is CASSPGPGLAADYRETQYF. Here the CDR3 DNA reads TGTGCCAGCAGCCCAGGGCCAGGGCTAGCGGCCGACTATCGGGAGACCCAGTACTTC.

The chain's CDR3 is CATRQGPMGSDTQYF. CDR3 bases: TGTGCCACCCGACAGGGGCCAATGGGGTCAGATACGCAGTATTTT. The V gene is TRBV10-3, the J gene TRBJ2-3; 8 bases agree with TRBD1. The CDR3 totals 15 residues. Germline lookup yields CDR1 ENHRY and CDR2 SYGVKD. J was trimmed by 4 bases and V by 10 bases; bases with no gene match: 13.

J is TRBJ1-2 and V is TRBV29-1; tentatively, D is TRBD1 (6 bases). CDR1 SQVTM and CDR2 ANQGSEA come from the germline V gene. The CDR3 has 14 amino acids. The ends were cut back, 6 bases at V and 4 bases at J, with 18 bases in the middle. The CDR3 spells CSVANPQGTYGYTF. The CDR3 region has the DNA TGCAGCGTAGCGAACCCACAGGGAACCTATGGCTACACCTTC.

The CDR3 coding sequence is TGTGCCAGCAGACAACAGGGTGCGACCTACGAGCAGTACTTC. Translating gives CASRQQGATYEQYF. This sequence joins TRBV28 and TRBJ2-7; D may be TRBD1 (6 bases). CDR1 and CDR2 (germline): MDHEN, SYDVKM. Trimming shortened V by 6 bases and J by 2 bases, and 14 bases separated the two germline ends. The CDR3 sequence is 14 residues long.

The chain carries TRBV5-1 and TRBJ1-1; TRBD1 aligns across 11 bases. CDR3 size: 15 residues. Unmatched junction bases numbered 2, after V lost 3 bases and J lost 1 base. Germline-derived CDR1 and CDR2 are SGHRS and YFSETQ. As DNA, the CDR3 is TGCGCCAGCAGCTGGACAGGGGGCCCGAACACTGAAGCTTTCTTT. This translates into CASSWTGGPNTEAFF.

The chain carries TRBV19 and TRBJ2-1, with D unresolved. From germline, CDR1 is LNHDA and CDR2 SQIVND (reference sequence). The CDR3 is 13 amino acids. The V and J ends lost 5 bases and 9 bases respectively, with 14 bases between them. CDR3 sequence: CASSGNPPGEQFF. The CDR3 bases are TGTGCCAGTAGTGGTAACCCCCCGGGTGAGCAGTTCTTC.

The chain links TRBV5-6 to TRBJ1-2; tentative D call: TRBD1 (6 bases). CDR1 and CDR2 from the germline V gene are SGHDT and YYEEEE. Trimming stripped 4 bases from V and 4 bases from J, with 17 bases between. The CDR3 spans 15 residues. The CDR3 here is CASSLGAGVLYGYTF. For the CDR3, the DNA is TGTGCCAGCAGCCTGGGGGCAGGGGTCCTCTATGGCTACACCTTC.